The 6 T cell receptor beta chains given below trace back to one sample, sequenced in a study of regulatory T cells in long-lasting Graves disease. The time point denotes: persistent/refractory GD, antithyroid drugs over 5 years with positive TRAb. PBMCs were the source of the RNA used for TCR sequencing. Investigators prepared the TCR beta libraries by applying iRepertoire HTBI primers and Arm-PCR of CDR3 regions. MiXCR, run by TCRdb on the multiplex PCR reads, gives a single entry per CDR3 protein. In the table there are roughly 400,000 distinct CDR3 sequences, roughly a fifth of which are singletons. Source: peripheral blood mononuclear cells (PBMCs), taken when the disease was refractory, from a patient treated with antithyroid drugs. These receptors were taken from a female donor with Graves disease.

This chain connects TRBV6-1 to TRBJ2-7; 10 bases agree with TRBD2. Germline V lookup: CDR1 MNHNS, CDR2 SASEGT. The CDR3 covers 14 residues. The J segment lost 3 bases and the V segment lost 4 bases, leaving 3 bases of the junction unmatched. The CDR3: CASSALAGVYEQYF. For the CDR3, the DNA is TGTGCCAGCAGTGCGCTAGCGGGAGTCTACGAGCAGTACTTC.

The table lists this clonotype with a few counts. The rearrangement joins TRBV19 to TRBJ2-7; 8 bases are a match to TRBD1. J was trimmed by 0 bases and V by 5 bases; bases with no gene match: 9. The CDR3 extends over 16 amino acids. Germline values: CDR1 LNHDA, CDR2 SQIVND (reference sequence). This CDR3 reads CASSARTGTSSYEQYF. The DNA for the CDR3 is TGTGCCAGTAGTGCCCGGACAGGGACCAGCTCCTACGAGCAGTACTTC.

The sample holds many counts of this clonotype. The CDR3 spells CSARDRTATYEQYF. The CDR3, as DNA: TGCAGTGCTAGAGATAGAACGGCCACCTACGAGCAGTACTTC. The chain employs TRBV20-1 and TRBJ2-7; no reliable D call. Per germline, CDR1 DFQATT and CDR2 SNEGSKA (reference sequence). The CDR3 totals 14 residues. V was cut by 0 bases and J by 2 bases, with 11 bases left in between.

This clonotype was counted ten times or more. The genes are TRBV20-1 and TRBJ2-5, with a weak D call TRBD2 (5 bases). The CDR3 extends over 13 amino acids. With 5 bases removed from V and 7 bases from J, the gap between germline ends came to 17 bases. Germline lookup yields CDR1 DFQATT and CDR2 SNEGSKA (reference sequence). The CDR3 loop reads CSAPRTARGTQYF. The CDR3 DNA is TGCAGTGCTCCTAGGACTGCCCGGGGGACCCAGTACTTC.

The J gene is TRBJ2-1, the V gene TRBV5-1; 8 nucleotides align to TRBD1. There are 16 residues in the CDR3. Germline V CDR1 and CDR2: SGHRS, YFSETQ. Unmatched junction bases numbered 2, after V lost 0 bases and J lost 0 bases. CDR3 protein: CASSLGTGGSYNEQFF. The DNA of the CDR3 is TGCGCCAGCAGCTTGGGTACAGGGGGCTCCTACAATGAGCAGTTCTTC.

This clonotype has more than one count but fewer than ten. The rearrangement links TRBV14 to TRBJ2-7; TRBD2 aligns across 10 bases. The CDR3 is 15 residues long. Trimming removed 1 base from V and 2 bases from J; junction bases left unmatched: 2. The germline gives CDR1 SGHDN, CDR2 FVKESK. The CDR3: CASSQGLAGAYEQYF. The DNA of the CDR3 is TGTGCCAGCAGCCAAGGGCTAGCGGGAGCCTACGAGCAGTACTTC.